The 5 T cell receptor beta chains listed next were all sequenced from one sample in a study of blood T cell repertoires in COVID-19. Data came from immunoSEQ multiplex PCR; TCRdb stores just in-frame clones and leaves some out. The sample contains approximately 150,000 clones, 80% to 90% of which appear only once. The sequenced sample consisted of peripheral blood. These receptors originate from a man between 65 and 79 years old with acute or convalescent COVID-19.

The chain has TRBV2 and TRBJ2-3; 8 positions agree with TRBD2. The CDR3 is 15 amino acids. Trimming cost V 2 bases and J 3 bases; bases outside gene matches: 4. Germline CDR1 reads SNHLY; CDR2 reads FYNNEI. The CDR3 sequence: CASSELSGETDTQYF. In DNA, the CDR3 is TGTGCCAGCAGTGAACTTAGCGGGGAGACAGATACGCAGTATTTT.

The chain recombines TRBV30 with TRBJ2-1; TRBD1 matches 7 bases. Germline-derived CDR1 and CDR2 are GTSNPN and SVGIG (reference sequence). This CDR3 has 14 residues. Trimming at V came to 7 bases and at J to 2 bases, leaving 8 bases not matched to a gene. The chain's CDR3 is CASPIQGAYNEQFF. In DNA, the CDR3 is TGTGCCTCCCCTATTCAGGGGGCCTACAATGAGCAGTTCTTC.

The DNA of the CDR3 is TGTGCCAGCAGCTTTGCAGGGGGGATCCCAGAAGCTTTCTTT. Translating gives CASSFAGGIPEAFF. The rearrangement joins TRBV7-2 to TRBJ1-1, with TRBD1 matching 7 bases. Trimming took 3 bases from V and 8 from J; bases not matched to a gene: 9. The CDR3 runs 14 residues. Germline V gene sequence: CDR1 SGHTA, CDR2 FQGNSA.

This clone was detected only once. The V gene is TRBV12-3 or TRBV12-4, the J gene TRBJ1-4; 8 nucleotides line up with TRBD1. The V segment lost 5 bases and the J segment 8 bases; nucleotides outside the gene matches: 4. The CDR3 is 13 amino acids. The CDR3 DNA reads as TGTGCCAGCAGTCGACAGGGGCGAGAAAAACTGTTTTTT. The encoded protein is CASSRQGREKLFF.

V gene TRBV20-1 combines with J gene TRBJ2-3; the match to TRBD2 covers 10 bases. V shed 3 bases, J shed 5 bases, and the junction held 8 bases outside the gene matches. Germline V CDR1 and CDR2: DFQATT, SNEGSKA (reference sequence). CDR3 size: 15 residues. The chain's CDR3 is CSASFLSGRVDTQYF. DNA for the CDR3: TGCAGTGCTAGTTTCCTGAGCGGGAGGGTAGATACGCAGTATTTT.